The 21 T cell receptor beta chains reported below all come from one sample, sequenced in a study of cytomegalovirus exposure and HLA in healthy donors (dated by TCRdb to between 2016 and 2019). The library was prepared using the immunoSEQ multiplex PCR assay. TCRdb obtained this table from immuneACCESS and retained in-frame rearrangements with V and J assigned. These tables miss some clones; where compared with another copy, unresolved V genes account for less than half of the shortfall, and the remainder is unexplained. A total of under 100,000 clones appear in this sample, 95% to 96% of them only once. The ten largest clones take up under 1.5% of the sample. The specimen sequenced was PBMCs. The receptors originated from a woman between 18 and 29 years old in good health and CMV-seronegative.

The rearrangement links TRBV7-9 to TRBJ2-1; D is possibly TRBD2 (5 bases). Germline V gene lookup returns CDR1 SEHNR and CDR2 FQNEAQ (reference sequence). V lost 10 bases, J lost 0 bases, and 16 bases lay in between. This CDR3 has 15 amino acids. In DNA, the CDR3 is TGTGCCACCCTGGGCGTCCGGGACTCCTACAATGAGCAGTTCTTC. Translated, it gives CATLGVRDSYNEQFF.

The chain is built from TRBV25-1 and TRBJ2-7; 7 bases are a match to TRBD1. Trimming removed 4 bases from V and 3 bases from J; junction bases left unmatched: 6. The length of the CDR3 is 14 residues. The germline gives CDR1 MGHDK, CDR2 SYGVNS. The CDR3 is CASSGDSNFYEQYF. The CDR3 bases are TGTGCCAGCAGTGGGGACAGCAATTTCTACGAGCAGTACTTC.

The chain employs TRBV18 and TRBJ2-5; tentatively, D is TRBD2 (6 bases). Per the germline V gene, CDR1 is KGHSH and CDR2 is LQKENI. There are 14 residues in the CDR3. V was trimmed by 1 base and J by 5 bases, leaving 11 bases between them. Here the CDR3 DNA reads TGTGCCAGCTCACCACGCAGTGGGGGGGAGACCCAGTACTTC. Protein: CASSPRSGGETQYF. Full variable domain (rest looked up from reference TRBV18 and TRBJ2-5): NAGVMQNPRHLVRRRGQEARLRCSPMKGHSHVYWYRQLPEEGLKFMVYLQKENIIDESGMPKERFSAEFPKEGPSILRIQQVVRGDSAAYFCASSPRSGGETQYFGPGTRLLVL.

The CDR3 reads CASSAGTGLNQPQHF. In nucleotides, the CDR3 is TGTGCCAGTAGTGCAGGGACAGGGCTCAATCAGCCCCAGCATTTT. V and J are TRBV19 and TRBJ1-5; TRBD1 matches at 9 bases. V lost 5 bases to trimming and J lost 3 bases; unmatched junction nucleotides: 5. Germline V gene data show CDR1 as LNHDA and CDR2 as SQIVND (reference sequence). CDR3 size: 15 residues.

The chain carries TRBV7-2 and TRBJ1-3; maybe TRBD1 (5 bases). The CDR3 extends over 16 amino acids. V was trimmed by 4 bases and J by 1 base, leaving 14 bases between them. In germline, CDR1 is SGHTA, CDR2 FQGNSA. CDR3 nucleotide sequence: TGTGCCAGCAGCTCGCGGTATGGGGGGTCTGGAAACACCATATATTTT. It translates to CASSSRYGGSGNTIYF.

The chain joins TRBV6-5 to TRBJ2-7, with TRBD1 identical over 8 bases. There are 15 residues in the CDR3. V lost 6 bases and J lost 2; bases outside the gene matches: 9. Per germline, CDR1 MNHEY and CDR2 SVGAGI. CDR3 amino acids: CASRTTGGFAYEQYF. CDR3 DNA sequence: TGTGCCAGCAGAACCACAGGGGGTTTCGCCTACGAGCAGTACTTC.

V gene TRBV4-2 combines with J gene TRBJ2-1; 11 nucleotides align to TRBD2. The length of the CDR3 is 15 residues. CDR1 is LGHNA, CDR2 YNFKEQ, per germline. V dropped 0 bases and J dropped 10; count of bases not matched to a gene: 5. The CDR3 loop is CASSQEQGTSGEQFF. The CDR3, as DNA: TGTGCCAGCAGCCAAGAGCAGGGGACTAGCGGAGAGCAGTTCTTC.

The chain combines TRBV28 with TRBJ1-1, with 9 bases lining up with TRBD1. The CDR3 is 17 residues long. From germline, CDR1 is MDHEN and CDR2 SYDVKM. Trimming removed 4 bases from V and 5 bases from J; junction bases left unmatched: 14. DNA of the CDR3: TGTGCCAGCAGTTCACGTCCGGGACAGGGAAGAGAGACTGAAGCTTTCTTT. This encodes CASSSRPGQGRETEAFF.

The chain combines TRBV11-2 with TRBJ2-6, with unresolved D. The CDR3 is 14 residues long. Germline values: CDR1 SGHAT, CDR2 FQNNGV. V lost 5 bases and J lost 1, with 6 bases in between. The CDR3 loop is CASSQASGANVLTF. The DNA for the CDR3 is TGTGCCAGCAGCCAAGCATCTGGGGCCAACGTCCTGACTTTC.

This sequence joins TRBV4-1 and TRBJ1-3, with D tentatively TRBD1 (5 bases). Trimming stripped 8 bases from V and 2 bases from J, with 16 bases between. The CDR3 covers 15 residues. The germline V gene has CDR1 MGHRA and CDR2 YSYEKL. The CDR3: CASGSRQSTGNTIYF. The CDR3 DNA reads TGCGCCAGCGGCTCTAGACAGAGCACTGGAAACACCATATATTTT.

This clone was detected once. The CDR3 sequence is CAGSLGPLAPYTF. The DNA of the CDR3 is TGTGCCGGGAGTCTGGGTCCGCTGGCCCCATACACCTTC. The rearrangement joins TRBV19 to TRBJ1-2; unclear D gene. CDR3 length: 13 residues. Trimming stripped 11 bases from V and 11 bases from J, with 24 bases between. CDR1 LNHDA and CDR2 SQIVND come from the germline V gene (reference sequence).

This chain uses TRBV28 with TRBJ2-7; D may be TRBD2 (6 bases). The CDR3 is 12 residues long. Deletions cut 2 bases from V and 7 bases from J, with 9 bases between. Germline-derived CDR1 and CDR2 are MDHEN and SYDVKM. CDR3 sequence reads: CASSLRGWEQYF. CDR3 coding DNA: TGTGCCAGCAGTTTACGGGGGTGGGAGCAGTACTTC.

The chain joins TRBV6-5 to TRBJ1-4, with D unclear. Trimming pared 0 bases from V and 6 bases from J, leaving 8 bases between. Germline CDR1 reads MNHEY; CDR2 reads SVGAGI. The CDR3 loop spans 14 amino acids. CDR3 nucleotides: TGTGCCAGCAGTTACTCGGGAGGGCATGAAAAACTGTTTTTT. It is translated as CASSYSGGHEKLFF.

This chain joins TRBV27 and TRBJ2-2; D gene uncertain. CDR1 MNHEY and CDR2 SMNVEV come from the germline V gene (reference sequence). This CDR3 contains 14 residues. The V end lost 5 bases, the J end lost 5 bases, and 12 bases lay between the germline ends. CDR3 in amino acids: CASSPLDWTGELFF. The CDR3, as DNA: TGTGCCAGCAGTCCCCTAGATTGGACCGGGGAGCTGTTTTTT.

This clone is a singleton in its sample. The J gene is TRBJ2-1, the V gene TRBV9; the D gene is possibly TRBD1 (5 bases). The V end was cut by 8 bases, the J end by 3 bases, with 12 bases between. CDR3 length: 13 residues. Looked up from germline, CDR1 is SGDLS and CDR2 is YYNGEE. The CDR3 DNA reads TGTGCCAGTCGATCCGACAGCTACAATGAGCAGTTCTTC. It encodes CASRSDSYNEQFF.

CDR3 in DNA: TGTGCCAGCTCACCACTTTTAGCGGGGCATAGCACAGATACGCAGTATTTT. Protein product: CASSPLLAGHSTDTQYF. The gene calls are TRBV18 and TRBJ2-3, with TRBD2 matching over 8 bases. Germline V gives CDR1 KGHSH, CDR2 LQKENI. This CDR3 comprises 17 residues. The J segment lost 0 bases and the V segment lost 1 base, leaving 6 bases of the junction unmatched. The whole variable domain, filled in from reference TRBV18 and TRBJ2-3, reads NAGVMQNPRHLVRRRGQEARLRCSPMKGHSHVYWYRQLPEEGLKFMVYLQKENIIDESGMPKERFSAEFPKEGPSILRIQQVVRGDSAAYFCASSPLLAGHSTDTQYFGPGTRLTVL.

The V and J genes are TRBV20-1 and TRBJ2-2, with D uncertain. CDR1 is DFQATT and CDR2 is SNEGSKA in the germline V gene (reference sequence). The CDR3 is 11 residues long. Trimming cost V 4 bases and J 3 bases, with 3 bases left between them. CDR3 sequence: CSAIDTGELFF. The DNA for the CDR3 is TGCAGTGCTATAGACACCGGGGAGCTGTTTTTT.

CDR3 in DNA: TGTGCCAGCAGCCTCGGAAGGGACAGGGGGATCGACGAGCAGTACTTC. This gives the protein CASSLGRDRGIDEQYF. The chain has TRBV9 and TRBJ2-7; 11 bases are a match to TRBD1. Germline CDR1 reads SGDLS; CDR2 reads YYNGEE. CDR3 size: 16 residues. V dropped 4 bases and J dropped 5; count of bases not matched to a gene: 11.

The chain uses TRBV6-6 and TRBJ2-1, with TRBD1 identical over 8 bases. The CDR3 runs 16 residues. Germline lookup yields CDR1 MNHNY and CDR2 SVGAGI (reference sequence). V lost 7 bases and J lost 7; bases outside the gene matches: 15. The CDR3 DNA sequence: TGTGCCAGCAACCACAGGGGGAGGACAATTGGGAATGAGCAGTTCTTC. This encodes CASNHRGRTIGNEQFF.

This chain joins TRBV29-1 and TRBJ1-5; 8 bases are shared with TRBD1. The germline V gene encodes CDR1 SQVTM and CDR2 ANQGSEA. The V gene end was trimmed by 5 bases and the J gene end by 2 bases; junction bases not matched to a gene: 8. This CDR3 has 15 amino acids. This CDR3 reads CSVRVTGDGNQPQHF. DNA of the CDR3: TGCAGCGTTCGCGTGACAGGGGACGGCAATCAGCCCCAGCATTTT.

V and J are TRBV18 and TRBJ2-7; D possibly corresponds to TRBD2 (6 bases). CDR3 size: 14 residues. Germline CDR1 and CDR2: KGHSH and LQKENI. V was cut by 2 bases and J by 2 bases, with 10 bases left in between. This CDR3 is CASSPSGPTYEQYF. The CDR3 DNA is TGTGCCAGCTCACCAAGCGGGCCTACCTACGAGCAGTACTTC.